This entry is about one T cell receptor (beta chain). Here immunoSEQ multiplex PCR was the method, and the copy in TCRdb shows in-frame clones only, minus some. This sample carries 1.6 million or so clones, approximately 98.5% of them seen once, and the ten largest clones take about 0.4%. The data originate from a study of shared clonotypes between healthy human individuals. In germline, CDR1 is SEHNR, CDR2 FQNEAQ (reference sequence). The CDR3 totals 17 residues. The junction had 9 bases not matched to a gene; V was cut back by 2 bases and J by 1 base. This sequence was found in a man younger than 40 in good health. Sequenced input: naive CD4+ T cells sorted from blood. The subset here: CD45RA+ positively selected. The chain employs TRBV7-9 and TRBJ1-2; 8 nucleotides line up with TRBD1. For the CDR3, the DNA is TGTGCCAGCAGCTTAAGGACAGGGCCCTACGATAACTATGGCTACACCTTC. Translating it yields CASSLRTGPYDNYGYTF.